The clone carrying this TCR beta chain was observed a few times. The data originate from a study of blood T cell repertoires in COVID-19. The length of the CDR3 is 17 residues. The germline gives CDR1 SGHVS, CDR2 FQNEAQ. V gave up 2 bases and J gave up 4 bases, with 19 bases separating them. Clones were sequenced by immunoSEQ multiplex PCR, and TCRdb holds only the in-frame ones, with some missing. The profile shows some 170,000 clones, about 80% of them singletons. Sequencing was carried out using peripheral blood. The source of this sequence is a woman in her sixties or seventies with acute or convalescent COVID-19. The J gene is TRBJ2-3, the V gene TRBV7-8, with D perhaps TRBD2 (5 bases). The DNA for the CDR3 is TGTGCCAGCAGCTTACTCTCAGGACTCGGAGGCGCAGATACGCAGTATTTT. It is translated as CASSLLSGLGGADTQYF.